The 19 T cell receptor beta chains given below trace back to one sample, sequenced in a study of monozygotic twins with inflammatory bowel disease. For each CDR3 protein, TCRdb gives one entry from its re-call of the 5' RACE reads, without DNA. This sample contains 150,000 to 200,000 distinct CDR3 sequences. The sequenced material came from blood. The source is a human donor with ulcerative colitis or Crohn's disease, or a healthy co-twin of an affected twin (not recorded which).

This rearrangement joins TRBV29-1 to TRBJ1-3. The germline V gene has CDR1 SQVTM and CDR2 ANQGSEA. This CDR3 region has 15 residues. The CDR3 loop reads CSVEDRSALGNTIYF.

V usage is TRBV7-2 and J usage is TRBJ1-5; TCRdb indicates TRBD1, and absent DNA this call remains unverified. Germline CDR1 is SGHTA and CDR2 is FQGNSA. The length of the CDR3 is 18 residues. CDR3 sequence: CASSPHPQDSWRDQPQHF.

The chain employs TRBV12-3 or TRBV12-4 and TRBJ2-7; TCRdb indicates TRBD1, and absent DNA this call remains unverified. The CDR3 is 15 residues long. The chain's CDR3 is CASSLPTGTSYEQYF.

The chain couples TRBV21-1 to TRBJ2-7. TRBV21-1 corresponds to a pseudogene. The length of the CDR3 is 14 residues. The chain's CDR3 is CASRISGPTYEQYF.

This sequence joins TRBV29-1 and TRBJ2-7; without DNA, the TCRdb call of TRBD1 cannot be checked. The CDR3 has 15 amino acids. Germline loops: CDR1 SQVTM, CDR2 ANQGSEA. CDR3: CSVGFSGQGWGEQYF.

This chain joins TRBV4-3 and TRBJ2-7; TCRdb calls TRBD2, which cannot be checked without DNA. CDR1 is LGHNA and CDR2 is YSLEER in the germline V gene. The CDR3 is 17 amino acids. CDR3 protein: CASSQEIVGTSGYEQYF.

The rearrangement uses TRBV5-1 and TRBJ2-2. CDR3 size: 14 residues. Per germline, CDR1 SGHRS and CDR2 YFSETQ. This CDR3 is CASSLVSVAGELFF.

The rearrangement uses TRBV27 and TRBJ2-7; TCRdb proposes TRBD1, but this gene call is untestable without DNA. Germline values: CDR1 MNHEY, CDR2 SMNVEV (reference sequence). The CDR3 extends over 14 amino acids. The CDR3 sequence is CASSFYRGPYEQYF.

This sequence joins TRBV29-1 and TRBJ2-1; TCRdb reports TRBD2, a call that lacks DNA to check it against. Germline V gives CDR1 SQVTM, CDR2 ANQGSEA. The CDR3 loop spans 15 amino acids. CDR3: CSVVLARSSYNEQFF.

The V and J genes are TRBV6-4 and TRBJ1-1; TCRdb returns TRBD1, unconfirmable since there is no DNA. The CDR3 runs 15 residues. Germline values: CDR1 MRHNA, CDR2 SNTAGT. This chain's CDR3 is CASSASFGGNTEAFF.

The V and J genes are TRBV4-1 and TRBJ2-1; lacking DNA, the TRBD2 call made by TCRdb goes unchecked. The CDR3 has 17 amino acids. From germline, CDR1 is MGHRA and CDR2 YSYEKL. Here the CDR3 reads CASSQVLGLAEDNEQFF.

V and J are TRBV29-1 and TRBJ2-3. The CDR3 runs to 11 residues. Germline loops: CDR1 SQVTM, CDR2 ANQGSEA. CDR3 sequence: CSGGSTDTQYF.

This chain joins TRBV5-1 and TRBJ2-7; the D call of TRBD2 rests on TCRdb alone, since no DNA is present to check it. From germline, CDR1 is SGHRS and CDR2 YFSETQ. This CDR3 comprises 17 residues. The CDR3 sequence: CASSSGLAGGVSYEQYF.

V is TRBV2 and J is TRBJ2-1; absent DNA, TCRdb's TRBD1 call cannot be checked. In germline, CDR1 is SNHLY, CDR2 FYNNEI. This CDR3 contains 14 residues. The CDR3 spells CASRRGRTYNEQFF.

The V and J genes are TRBV7-2 and TRBJ1-5; the D call of TRBD1 rests on TCRdb alone, since no DNA is present to check it. CDR3 size: 15 residues. CDR1 is SGHTA and CDR2 is FQGNSA in the germline V gene. The CDR3 loop is CASSPQGDSNQPQHF.

The gene calls are TRBV6-2 or TRBV6-3 and TRBJ2-3; TCRdb designates TRBD1, a call that cannot be tested without DNA. Germline-derived CDR1 and CDR2 are MNHEY and SVGEGT. The CDR3 extends over 15 amino acids. CDR3 sequence reads: CASSLGGTVRDTQYF.

This chain connects TRBV7-9 to TRBJ1-1. The CDR3 sequence is 15 residues long. Germline V lookup: CDR1 SEHNR, CDR2 FQNEAQ (reference sequence). CDR3 amino acids: CASSSTGRKNTEAFF.

V usage is TRBV5-1 and J usage is TRBJ1-4; TCRdb's D gene call, TRBD1, goes unchecked for lack of DNA. This CDR3 has 16 residues. CDR1 SGHRS and CDR2 YFSETQ come from the germline V gene. This chain's CDR3 is CASSLGSGTTNEKLFF.

The chain's CDR3 is CASSAGEDTGELFF. The chain carries TRBV4-1 and TRBJ2-2; absent DNA, TCRdb's TRBD2 call cannot be checked. This CDR3 is 14 amino acids long. Germline lookup yields CDR1 MGHRA and CDR2 YSYEKL.